The rows below give T cell receptor beta chains drawn from one sample of a study of cytotoxic CD8 clonotypes in ibrutinib-treated CLL. Profiling relied on immunoSEQ multiplex PCR, and the TCRdb table lists in-frame clones only, not all of them. The table records around 52,000 clones, 50% to 70% of them present only once. The sequenced sample was PBMCs, obtained after 24 months of ibrutinib treatment. The receptors were sampled from a human donor with chronic lymphocytic leukemia. Both conserved end residues are part of each CDR3. A D gene is named only where the DNA matches it firmly. Not all rows give a size; the values are once, few, many and, for expanded clones, a class.

V	J	size	D	DNA	CDR3
TRBV20-1	TRBJ1-1	many	.	TGCAGTGCTAGTCTCTCCATGAAGGCTTTCTTT	CSASLSMKAFF
TRBV7-8	TRBJ1-1	few	.	TGTGCCAGCAGCTCCAGGGTGAGAGTCAATGAAGCTTTCTTT	CASSSRVRVNEAFF
TRBV11-1	TRBJ2-1	.	.	TGTGCCAGCAGCTTAGGGGGGGCTTCGCGGTTCTTC	CASSLGGASRFF
TRBV28	TRBJ1-1	large	.	TGTGCCAGCAGAGGTAGTAGGTTTGAAGCTTTCTTT	CASRGSRFEAFF
TRBV30	TRBJ1-5	many	TRBD1	TGTGCCTGTAGGGACAGGGTTGATCAGCCCCAGCATTTT	CACRDRVDQPQHF
TRBV7-2	TRBJ2-3	.	.	TGTGCCAGCAGCCGAACTGGCGTCACAGATACGCAGTATTTT	CASSRTGVTDTQYF
TRBV19	TRBJ1-6	.	.	TGTGCCACGGCGAATAATTCACCCCTCCACTTT	CATANNSPLHF
TRBV5-1	TRBJ2-5	few	.	TGCGCCAGCAGCTTGGGGACCCTAGATTGGACCCAGTACTTC	CASSLGTLDWTQYF
TRBV6-5	TRBJ1-1	.	.	TGTGCCAGCAGTTACTCGAGTAATGTAGCTTTCTTT	CASSYSSNVAFF
TRBV11-1	TRBJ1-3	.	TRBD1	TGTGCCAGCAGCCTGTGGACAGGGCGAATAGAGGGAAACACCATATATTTT	CASSLWTGRIEGNTIYF
TRBV11-2	TRBJ2-3	.	TRBD2	TGTGCCAGCAGCTCCGAGCGGGGACGCACAGATACGCAGTATTTT	CASSSERGRTDTQYF
TRBV29-1	TRBJ2-1	.	.	TGCAGCGTTGTGGGACGCCGACTGAGCTCCTACAATGAGCAGTTCTTC	CSVVGRRLSSYNEQFF